The present T cell receptor (beta chain) was sequenced within a study of response to subunit inactivated influenza vaccine. Notes on this clonotype: Its antigen is not identified.

CDR1 and CDR2 from the germline V gene are SEHNR and FQNEAQ (reference sequence). V lost 2 bases and J 5 bases, leaving 12 bases between the germline ends. The CDR3 has 14 amino acids. From the RT-PCR reads, TCRdb called clonotypes with MiXCR, one entry per CDR3 protein. Of 550,000 to 650,000 distinct CDR3 sequences in the sample, around 11% were seen once. Study-level findings and limits: A suggestion made by the authors is that each seasonal influenza vaccination recruits few new T cells.

This TCR was sampled from a man in his fifties who received an inactivated influenza vaccine. The chain employs TRBV7-9 and TRBJ2-5; weak D call: TRBD2 (6 bases). The sample here was PBMCs from blood, taken on the day of vaccination. The CDR3 DNA follows: TGTGCCAGCAGCTTATTCCCGGGGAGGGAGACCCAGTACTTC. It codes for CASSLFPGRETQYF. Combining the CDR3 with reference TRBV7-9 and TRBJ2-5 gives the whole variable domain DTGVSQNPRHKITKRGQNVTFRCDPISEHNRLYWYRQTLGQGPEFLTYFQNEAQLEKSRLLSDRFSAERPKGSFSTLEIQRTEQGDSAMYLCASSLFPGRETQYFGPGTRLLVL.